Sequencing of this T cell receptor (beta chain) was carried out in a study of blood T cell repertoires in COVID-19. Across the whole study: There were acute and convalescent COVID-19 samples, and they came from the United States, Italy and Spain. T cells, B-cell-depleted T cells, or PBMCs provided the cDNA or gDNA that served as material.

In the authors' methods: From reference gene primer amplification, estimates of nucleated cell counts were derived. The assay was immunoSEQ multiplex PCR, and TCRdb's table has in-frame clones only and misses some. The V and J calls and clone size come from that table; D and trimming were worked out from the DNA. In the table there are 200,000 to 300,000 clones, about 80% of which are singletons. Germline V gene data show CDR1 as SNHLY and CDR2 as FYNNEI. The CDR3 is made up of 14 amino acids. Trimming took off 2 bases at V and 5 bases at J, with 12 bases between the two ends. The material sequenced was peripheral blood. This sequence was found in a human donor in a cohort sampled during active COVID-19. The chain employs TRBV2 and TRBJ2-5, with D possibly TRBD1 on 5 matching bases. The CDR3 loop is CASSELQVGETQYF. CDR3 DNA sequence: TGTGCCAGCAGTGAACTACAGGTGGGGGAGACCCAGTACTTC.